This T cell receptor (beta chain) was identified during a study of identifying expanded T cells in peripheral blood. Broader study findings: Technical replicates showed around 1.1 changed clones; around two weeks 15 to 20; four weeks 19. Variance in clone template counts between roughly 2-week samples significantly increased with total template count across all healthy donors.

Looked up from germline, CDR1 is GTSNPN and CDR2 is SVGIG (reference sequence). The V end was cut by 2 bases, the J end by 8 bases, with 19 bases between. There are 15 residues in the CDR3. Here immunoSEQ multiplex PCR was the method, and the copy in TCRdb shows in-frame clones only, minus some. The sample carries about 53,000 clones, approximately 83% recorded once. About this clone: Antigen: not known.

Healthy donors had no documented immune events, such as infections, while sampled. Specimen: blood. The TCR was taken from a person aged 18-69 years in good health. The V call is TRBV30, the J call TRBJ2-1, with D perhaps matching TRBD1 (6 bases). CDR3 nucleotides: TGTGCCTGGAGTTACAGGGACGTGGGATGGGATGAGCAGTTCTTC. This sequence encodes CAWSYRDVGWDEQFF.